This T cell receptor (beta chain) was sequenced for a study of cytomegalovirus exposure and HLA in healthy donors. The study ran its PCR with 60 Vbeta and 13 Jbeta primers. Per the original data handling: Later analysis identified approximately 80 million unique TCR beta chains, about 10 million shared. Repertoires were generated with immunoSEQ multiplex PCR, while TCRdb's copy carries only in-frame clones and drops some. D and trimming were read from the DNA, whereas the V and J calls and clone size are those reported in that table. The sample contains hundreds of thousands of clones, around 76% of which appear only once. Study conclusions and caveats: Listed as cytomegalovirus-associated were 150 or so TCR beta chains. Being productive about 90% or about 30% of the time was typical of most TCR beta V segments in an earlier analysis.

This clone was observed a handful of times. Its antigen is not identified. The sequencing input was PBMCs. This sequence was found in a man between 35 and 55 years old in good health and CMV-seropositive.

CDR3 DNA sequence: TGTGCCAGCAGGATGACAGTTTATAGCAATCAGCCCCAGCATTTT. Residues: CASRMTVYSNQPQHF. V gene TRBV6-5 combines with J gene TRBJ1-5; D is perhaps TRBD1 (5 bases). With 6 bases removed from V and 0 bases from J, the gap between germline ends came to 12 bases. The CDR3 is made up of 15 amino acids. Germline CDR1 is MNHEY and CDR2 is SVGAGI.